This TCR beta chain was obtained from a study of T cell changes during pregnancy in multiple sclerosis (dated by TCRdb to the late 2010s). Regarding the complete study: The study examined how the T cell repertoire changed over the course of pregnancy in women with multiple sclerosis.

Notes on this clone: Its binding antigen is unknown. Base qualities are not provided; no much larger clone lies one nucleotide away.

Library creation used the immunoSEQ multiplex PCR assay. TCRdb holds this immuneACCESS table with in-frame rearrangements only. Some clones are missing; in checked studies, unresolved V genes explain under half, and the rest has no known cause. This sample comprises some 76,000 clones, around 90% of them detected only once. The leading ten clones occupy about 0.31% of the sample. Between the V and J ends, shortened by 8 bases and 4 bases respectively, the junction contains 17 bases. The CDR3, cysteine through phenylalanine, is 14 amino acids long. Left in the record is the CDR3 DNA by itself, 42 bases read in frame from the first base. The CDR1 and CDR2 encoded by the germline V gene are SNHLY and FYNNEI.

The rearranged segments are TRBV2 and TRBJ1-1; the D gene cannot be resolved reliably. This specimen was CD4+ T cells from peripheral blood mononuclear cells, taken after pregnancy. This clonotype was sampled from a female donor with multiple sclerosis, enrolled in a pregnancy study. Here is the DNA: TGTGCCAGCTGGAGGCGGGCCTCCGGCACTGAAGCTTTCTTT. This yields the protein CASWRRASGTEAFF.